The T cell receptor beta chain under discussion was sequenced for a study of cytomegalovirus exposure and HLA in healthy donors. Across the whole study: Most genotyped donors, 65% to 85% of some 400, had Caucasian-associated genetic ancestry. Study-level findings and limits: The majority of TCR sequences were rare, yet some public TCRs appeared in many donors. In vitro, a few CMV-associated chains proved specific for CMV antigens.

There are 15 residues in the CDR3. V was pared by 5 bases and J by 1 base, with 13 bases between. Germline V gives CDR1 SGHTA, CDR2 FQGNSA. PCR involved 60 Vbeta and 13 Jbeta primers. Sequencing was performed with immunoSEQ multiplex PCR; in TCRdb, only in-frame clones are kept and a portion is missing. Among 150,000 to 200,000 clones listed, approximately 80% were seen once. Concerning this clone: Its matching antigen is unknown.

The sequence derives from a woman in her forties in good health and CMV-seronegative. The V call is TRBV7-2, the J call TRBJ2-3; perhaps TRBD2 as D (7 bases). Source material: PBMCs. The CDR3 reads CASSRGAGRTDTQYF. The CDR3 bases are TGTGCCAGCAGCCGGGGGGCAGGACGCACAGATACGCAGTATTTT.